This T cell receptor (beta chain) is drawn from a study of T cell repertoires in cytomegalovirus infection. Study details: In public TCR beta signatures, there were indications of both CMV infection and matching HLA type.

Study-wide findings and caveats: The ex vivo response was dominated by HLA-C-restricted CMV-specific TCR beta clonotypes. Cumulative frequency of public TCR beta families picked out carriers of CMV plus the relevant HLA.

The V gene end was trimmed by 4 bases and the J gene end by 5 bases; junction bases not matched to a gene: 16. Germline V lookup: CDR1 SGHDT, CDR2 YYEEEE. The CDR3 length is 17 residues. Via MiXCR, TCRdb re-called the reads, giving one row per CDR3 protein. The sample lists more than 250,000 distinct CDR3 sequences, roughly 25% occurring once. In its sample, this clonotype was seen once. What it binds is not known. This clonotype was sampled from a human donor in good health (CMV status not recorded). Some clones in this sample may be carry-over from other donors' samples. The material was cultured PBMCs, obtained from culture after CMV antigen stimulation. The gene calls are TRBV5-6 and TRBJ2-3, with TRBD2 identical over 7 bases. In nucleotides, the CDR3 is TGTGCCAGCAGCCCGTGGGTCCCTAGCGGCGCGCAAGATACGCAGTATTTT. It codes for CASSPWVPSGAQDTQYF.